Included here is one TCR beta chain sequence, with context. Antigen unknown. Trimming cost V 8 bases and J 3 bases, with 16 bases left between them. The germline CDR1 and CDR2 sequences are MGHRA and YSYEKL. This CDR3 is 15 amino acids long. The donors were adults (healthy and HIV-negative) with no recent acute infections or vaccinations. CD4+ cells yielded CD45RA+ naive and CD45RA-negative memory subsets. This entry comes from a study of shared clonotypes between healthy human individuals. As for the study in general: Researchers assigned three CD4 naive, three CD4 memory, two CD8 naive and one CD8 memory plate to each donor.

The protocol was immunoSEQ multiplex PCR, while the TCRdb copy is restricted to in-frame clones and leaves out a portion. Among 2 million to 2.5 million clones listed, more than 85% were seen once. General study findings and limits: Tissue TCR repertoires likely differ from these blood-only repertoires.

This receptor was identified in a man in his late teens or twenties in good health. Some clones in this sample may be carry-over from other donors' samples. This sequence joins TRBV4-1 and TRBJ1-4; tentative D call: TRBD1 (5 bases). Source material: naive CD4+ T cells from PBMCs. The subset denotes: CD45RA+ positively selected. In nucleotides, the CDR3 is TGCGCCAGCTCGAAAGGAGGGGACTCTAATGAAAAACTGTTTTTT. Its translation is CASSKGGDSNEKLFF.